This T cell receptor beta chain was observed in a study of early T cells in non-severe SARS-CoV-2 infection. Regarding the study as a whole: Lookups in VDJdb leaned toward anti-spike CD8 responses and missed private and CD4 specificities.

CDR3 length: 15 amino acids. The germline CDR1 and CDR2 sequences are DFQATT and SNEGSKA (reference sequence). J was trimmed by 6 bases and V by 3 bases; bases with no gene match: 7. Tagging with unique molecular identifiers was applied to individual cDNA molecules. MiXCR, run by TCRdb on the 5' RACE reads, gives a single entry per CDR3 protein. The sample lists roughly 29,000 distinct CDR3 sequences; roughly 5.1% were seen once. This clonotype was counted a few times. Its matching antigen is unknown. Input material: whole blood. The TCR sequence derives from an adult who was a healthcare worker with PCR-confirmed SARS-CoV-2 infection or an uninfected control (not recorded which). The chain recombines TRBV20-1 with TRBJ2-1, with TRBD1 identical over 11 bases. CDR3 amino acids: CSASTGTGGFNEQFF. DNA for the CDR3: TGCAGTGCTAGCACTGGGACAGGGGGTTTCAATGAGCAGTTCTTC.